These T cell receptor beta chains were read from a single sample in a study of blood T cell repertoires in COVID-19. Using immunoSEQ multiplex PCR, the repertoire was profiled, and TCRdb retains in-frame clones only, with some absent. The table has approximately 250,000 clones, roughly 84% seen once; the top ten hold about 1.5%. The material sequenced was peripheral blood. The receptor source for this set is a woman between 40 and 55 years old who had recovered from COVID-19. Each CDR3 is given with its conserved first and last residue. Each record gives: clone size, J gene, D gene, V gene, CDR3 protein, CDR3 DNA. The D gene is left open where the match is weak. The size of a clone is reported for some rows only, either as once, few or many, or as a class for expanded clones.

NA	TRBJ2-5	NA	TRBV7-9	CASRGGAKETQYF	TGTGCCAGCAGAGGCGGGGCCAAAGAGACCCAGTACTTC
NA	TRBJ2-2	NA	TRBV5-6	CASSPTVRPGSGELFF	TGTGCCAGCAGCCCCACCGTACGGCCAGGGTCCGGGGAGCTGTTTTTT
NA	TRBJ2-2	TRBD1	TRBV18	CASSPEQGETGELFF	TGTGCCAGCTCACCCGAACAGGGGGAGACCGGGGAGCTGTTTTTT
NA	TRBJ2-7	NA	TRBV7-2	CASRPTGSYEQYF	TGTGCCAGCAGACCCACAGGTTCCTATGAGCAGTACTTC
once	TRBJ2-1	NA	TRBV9	CASSVASSNEQFF	TGTGCCAGCAGCGTCGCGTCCTCCAATGAGCAGTTCTTC
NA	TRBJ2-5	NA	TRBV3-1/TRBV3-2	CASSQDLGAGIQETQYF	TGTGCCAGCAGCCAAGACCTGGGGGCAGGAATTCAAGAGACCCAGTACTTC
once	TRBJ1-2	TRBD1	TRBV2	CASIPPDRGSYGYTF	TGTGCCAGCATTCCGCCAGACAGGGGTAGCTATGGCTACACCTTC
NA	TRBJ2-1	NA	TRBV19	CASSIGQRWNEQFF	TGTGCCAGTAGTATTGGACAGCGCTGGAATGAGCAGTTCTTC
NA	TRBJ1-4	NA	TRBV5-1	CASSSRANEKLFF	TGCGCCAGCAGCTCCAGGGCCAATGAAAAACTGTTTTTT
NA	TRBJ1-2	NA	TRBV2	CASSVHRDNGYTF	TGTGCCAGCAGTGTCCACAGGGATAATGGCTACACCTTC
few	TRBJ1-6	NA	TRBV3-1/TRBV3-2	CASSQDPGISYNSPLHF	TGTGCCAGCAGCCAAGACCCGGGGATATCCTATAATTCACCCCTCCACTTT
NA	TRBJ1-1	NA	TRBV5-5	CASSHHWAPGNTEAFF	TGTGCCAGCAGCCATCATTGGGCACCTGGGAACACTGAAGCTTTCTTT
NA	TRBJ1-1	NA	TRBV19	CASSIDLQGRTEAFF	TGTGCCAGTAGTATAGATCTTCAGGGTCGGACTGAAGCTTTCTTT
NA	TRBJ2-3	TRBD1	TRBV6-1	CASSEGKDRGRKYTQYF	TGTGCCAGCAGTGAAGGGAAGGACAGGGGGCGCAAATATACGCAGTATTTT
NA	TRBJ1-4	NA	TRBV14	CASSQTGTIEKLFF	TGTGCCAGCAGCCAGACAGGAACAATCGAAAAACTGTTTTTT
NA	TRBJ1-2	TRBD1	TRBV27	CASNLYAGQGVLTF	TGTGCCAGCAACTTGTACGCAGGACAGGGGGTTCTCACCTTC
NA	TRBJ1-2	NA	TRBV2	CASSEEGQKRF	TGTGCCAGCAGTGAAGAAGGACAGAAACGCTTC
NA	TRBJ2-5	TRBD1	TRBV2	CASRWGTAMDQETQYF	TGTGCCAGCAGGTGGGGGACAGCAATGGACCAAGAGACCCAGTACTTC
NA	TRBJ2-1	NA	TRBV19	CASSINTGLSRDEQFF	TGTGCCAGTAGTATTAACACAGGGCTATCAAGGGATGAGCAGTTCTTC
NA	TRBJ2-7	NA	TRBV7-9	CASSLSVRDTRAYEQYF	TGTGCCAGCAGCTTATCTGTACGGGACACCCGGGCCTACGAGCAGTACTTC
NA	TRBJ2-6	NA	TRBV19	CASSLYRAGANVLTF	TGTGCCAGTAGTTTATACAGAGCTGGGGCCAACGTCCTGACTTTC
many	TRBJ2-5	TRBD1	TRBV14	CASSQGGQNQYF	TGTGCCAGCAGCCAAGGGGGACAGAACCAGTACTTC
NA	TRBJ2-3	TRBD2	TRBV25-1	CASSASSGGASDTQYF	TGTGCCAGCAGTGCTTCTAGCGGGGGGGCATCAGATACGCAGTATTTT
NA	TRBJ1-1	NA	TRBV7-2	CASRPTSGRSTEAFF	TGTGCCAGCCGCCCCACCTCAGGGAGGAGCACTGAAGCTTTCTTT